The present T cell receptor beta chain was sequenced within a study of PD-1 blockade in classical Hodgkin lymphoma. Germline V gene sequence: CDR1 SGHDN, CDR2 FVKESK. The CDR3 is 17 residues long. The V gene lost 0 bases and the J gene lost 11 bases, with 25 bases spanning the gap. In the case of this clone: The antigen is unknown.

TCRdb keeps only in-frame clones here, not all; method: immunoSEQ multiplex PCR. Among 49,000 or so clones listed, 60% to 85% were seen once. Findings and limits, study-wide: Diversity similar to that of newly diagnosed patients was seen at baseline in complete responders.

Every patient experienced relapse after autologous stem cell transplantation, and brentuximab vedotin exposure varied. The sample in question was peripheral blood mononuclear cells (PBMCs), obtained before the second cycle of nivolumab. The sequence was collected from a human donor with classical Hodgkin lymphoma. This rearrangement joins TRBV14 to TRBJ1-1; D is unresolved. CDR3 sequence (DNA): TGTGCCAGCAGCCAAGATTATGGTTTAGGGCTTAACGGCGCGGCTTTCTTT. Encoded protein: CASSQDYGLGLNGAAFF.